This T cell receptor beta chain is drawn from a study of blood T cell repertoires in COVID-19. This clone has only a few counts. Germline V gene sequence: CDR1 LGHNA, CDR2 YSLEER. This CDR3 comprises 17 residues. Trimming at V came to 0 bases and at J to 0 bases, leaving 4 bases not matched to a gene. Only in-frame clones appear in the TCRdb table, and some are missing; sequencing was by immunoSEQ multiplex PCR. This table holds 150,000 to 200,000 clones, 88% found once. Recruitment covered 20 to 25 US areas and drew participants whose ages spanned about 18 to 100 years. Categorization into cohorts depended on clinical history that participants reported. Recovered status applied to Cohort 3 donors who had two consecutive negative PCRs. It also applied to those with clearance or with symptom resolution.

The clonotype was recovered from a woman aged 18-29 years who had recovered from COVID-19. The sample comprised PBMCs or T cells enriched from blood (not recorded which). The J gene is TRBJ1-4, the V gene TRBV4-3, with 7 bases lining up with TRBD1. The CDR3 DNA reads TGCGCCAGCAGCCAAGAGGACAGGACCGCAACTAATGAAAAACTGTTTTTT. It is translated as CASSQEDRTATNEKLFF.